This T cell receptor (beta chain) was sequenced for a study of OX40 agonist ivuxolimab in advanced cancers. A remark on this clone: The target antigen is unknown.

The assay was immunoSEQ multiplex PCR, and TCRdb's table has in-frame clones only and misses some. The sample has tens of thousands of clones; 83% are singletons. V shed 1 base and J shed 5 bases, with 8 bases lying between them. The CDR3 has 13 residues. CDR1 is SGHTA and CDR2 is FQGNSA in the germline V gene. Study-wide results and caveats: Antigen targets of the expanded peripheral T cells went undetermined.

V usage is TRBV7-2 and J usage is TRBJ2-5; D remains ambiguous. The receptor was derived from an adult with an advanced solid tumor such as melanoma, head and neck, liver or kidney cancer. The specimen comprised CD4+ or CD8+ T cells sorted from blood, sampled in a trial of the OX40 agonist ivuxolimab. DNA for the CDR3: TGTGCCAGCAGCTTAGGGCTCCCGGAGACCCAGTACTTC. Encoded protein: CASSLGLPETQYF.